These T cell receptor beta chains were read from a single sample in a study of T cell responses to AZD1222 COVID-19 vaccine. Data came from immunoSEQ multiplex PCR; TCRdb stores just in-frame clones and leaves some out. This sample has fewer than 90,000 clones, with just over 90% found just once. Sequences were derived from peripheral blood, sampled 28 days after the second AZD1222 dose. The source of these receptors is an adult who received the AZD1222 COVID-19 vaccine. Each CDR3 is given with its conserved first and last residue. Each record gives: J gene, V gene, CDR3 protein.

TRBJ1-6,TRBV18,CASSPLRDRGLGSPLHF
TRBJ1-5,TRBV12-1,CASSNSGGQRGCNQPQHF
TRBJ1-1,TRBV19,CASRARQGKDTEAFF
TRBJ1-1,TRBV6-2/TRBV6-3,CASSVRAGKLMNTEAFF
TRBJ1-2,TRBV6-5,CASSYSTGGYSGYTF
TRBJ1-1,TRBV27,CASRRTGQTEAFF
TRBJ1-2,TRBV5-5,CASSGEYYGYTF
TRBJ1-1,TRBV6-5,CASSSESGPTEAFF
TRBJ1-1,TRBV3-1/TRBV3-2,CASSLRGTGVTEAFF
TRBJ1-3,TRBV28,CAEEDRGTRNTIYF
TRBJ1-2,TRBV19,CASSIDHGTGGRGYTF
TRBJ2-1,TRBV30,CAWSPRGWDEQFF
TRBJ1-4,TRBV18,CASSPRQNNEKLFF
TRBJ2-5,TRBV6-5,CASSSEAGRETQYF
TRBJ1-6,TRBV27,CASSLGLLETRNSPLHF
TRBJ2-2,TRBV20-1,CSASGRTSGATGELFF
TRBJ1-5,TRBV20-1,CSPNRPRSQHF
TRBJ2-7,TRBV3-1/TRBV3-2,CASSQGNEQYF
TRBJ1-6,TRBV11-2,CASSLGQRNSPLHF
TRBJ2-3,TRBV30,CAWSVRGAGLRDTQYF
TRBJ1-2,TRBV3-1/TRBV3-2,CASRSGIYGYTF
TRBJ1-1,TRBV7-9,CASSSTGQNTEAFF
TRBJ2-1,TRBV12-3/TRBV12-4,CASSRDARNEQFF
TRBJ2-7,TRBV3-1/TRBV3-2,CASSQVVYEQYF
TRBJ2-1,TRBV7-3,CASSDGYNEQFF
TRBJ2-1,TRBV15,CATRRTGGNEQFF